What follows are 18 T cell receptor beta chains derived from one specimen sequenced in a study of beta chain features in type 1 diabetes. What was sequenced were expressed TCRB transcripts, since all of the isolated RNA had been reverse transcribed. Produced via immunoSEQ multiplex PCR; TCRdb's table is partial and in-frame only. The top ten hold 0.55% to 0.75% of the sample, which has about 140,000 clones, roughly 10% seen once. The specimen was central memory CD4+ T cells from blood. Source of these receptors: a woman in her forties in good health.

The chain uses TRBV9 and TRBJ2-3, with 7 bases aligning to TRBD2. The CDR3 totals 15 residues. The trim removed 0 bases at V and 5 bases at J, leaving 6 bases unmatched. From germline, CDR1 is SGDLS and CDR2 YYNGEE. The CDR3 spells CASSVGDGGIDTQYF. CDR3 coding DNA: TGTGCCAGCAGCGTAGGCGACGGGGGGATAGATACGCAGTATTTT.

The table lists this clone with many counts. The gene calls are TRBV23-1 and TRBJ1-5; D is perhaps TRBD1 (5 bases). TRBV23-1 is identified as an open reading frame with a role that is uncertain. CDR3 length: 17 amino acids. Trimming removed 6 bases at V and 3 bases at J, with 21 bases between. For the CDR3, the DNA is TGCGCCAGCAGCCAACGGGTCGACCGACAGTCCAATCAGCCCCAGCATTTT. Its protein is CASSQRVDRQSNQPQHF.

The genes are TRBV18 and TRBJ2-3; 10 bases map to TRBD2. The trim removed 6 bases at V and 7 bases at J, leaving 7 bases unmatched. Germline CDR1 KGHSH, CDR2 LQKENI. The CDR3 loop spans 14 amino acids. The CDR3 DNA follows: TGTGCCAGCTCTAAAGCGGGGGGGCCAAATACGCAGTATTTT. Translated: CASSKAGGPNTQYF.

This clone was observed a handful of times. The V gene is TRBV9, the J gene TRBJ1-5; maybe TRBD1 (5 bases). V gave up 2 bases and J gave up 4 bases, with 13 bases separating them. Per germline, CDR1 SGDLS and CDR2 YYNGEE. The CDR3 spans 15 residues. The DNA of the CDR3 is TGTGCCAGCAGCGTTGGGGCAGAAGGGAATCAGCCCCAGCATTTT. It specifies CASSVGAEGNQPQHF.

There are a few counts of this clone. The chain links TRBV5-4 to TRBJ1-1; D ambiguous. Germline CDR1 reads SGHNT; CDR2 reads YYREEE (reference sequence). The V end was cut by 3 bases, the J end by 2 bases, with 8 bases between. The CDR3 is 13 residues long. DNA for the CDR3: TGTGCCAGCAGCTCAAGCTTAAACACTGAAGCTTTCTTT. This translates into CASSSSLNTEAFF.

The chain combines TRBV29-1 with TRBJ1-2, with D unclear. V gave up 2 bases and J gave up 4 bases, with 11 bases separating them. Germline V gene lookup returns CDR1 SQVTM and CDR2 ANQGSEA. This CDR3 comprises 13 residues. CDR3 sequence: CSVEFRQGYGYTF. CDR3 nucleotide sequence: TGCAGCGTTGAATTCCGACAAGGCTATGGCTACACCTTC.

There are a few counts of this clone. This chain connects TRBV7-9 to TRBJ2-4; the match to TRBD1 covers 7 bases. The V gene end was trimmed by 1 base and the J gene end by 0 bases; junction bases not matched to a gene: 9. The CDR3 spans 18 residues. Germline V gene sequence: CDR1 SEHNR, CDR2 FQNEAQ (reference sequence). Written as DNA, the CDR3 is TGTGCCAGCAGCTTAGTAAGAGGGACAGCCCTAGCCAAAAACATTCAGTACTTC. Residues: CASSLVRGTALAKNIQYF.

The rearrangement uses TRBV6-1 and TRBJ2-2; TRBD1 is a possible D gene (5 bases). Germline V lookup: CDR1 MNHNS, CDR2 SASEGT. V lost 7 bases and J 4 bases, leaving 13 bases between the germline ends. This CDR3 region has 14 residues. The CDR3 nucleotides are TGTGCCAGCAAGGAGCGACAGATCACCGGGGAGCTGTTTTTT. It codes for CASKERQITGELFF.

J is TRBJ2-1 and V is TRBV9; 9 nucleotides line up with TRBD2. The CDR3 sequence is 15 residues long. Losses at the gene ends were 0 bases for V and 4 bases for J; bases not matched to a gene: 2. Germline CDR1 reads SGDLS; CDR2 reads YYNGEE. CDR3 sequence: CASSVGGGGYNEQFF. In DNA form, the CDR3 reads TGTGCCAGCAGCGTAGGCGGGGGGGGTTACAATGAGCAGTTCTTC.

This clone was seen a handful of times. V usage is TRBV5-1 and J usage is TRBJ2-1, with TRBD2 matching 10 bases. Germline CDR1 is SGHRS and CDR2 is YFSETQ. The CDR3 is made up of 15 amino acids. The V segment lost 2 bases and the J segment 6 bases; nucleotides outside the gene matches: 5. In DNA, the CDR3 is TGCGCCAGCAGCTTATCCCTAGCGGGGGCCAATGAGCAGTTCTTC. Translating gives CASSLSLAGANEQFF.

The chain carries TRBV10-3 and TRBJ2-2, with TRBD2 matching 9 bases. J lost 7 bases, V lost 10 bases, and 10 bases had no gene match. CDR3 length: 14 amino acids. The germline CDR1 and CDR2 sequences are ENHRY and SYGVKD. CDR3 residues: CATGVRAGGGELFF. The CDR3 DNA reads as TGTGCCACCGGTGTAAGAGCGGGGGGCGGGGAGCTGTTTTTT.

As regards this clone: Mismatch with germline at one junction end may stem from a read error. The chain employs TRBV7-7 and TRBJ2-5, with D possibly matching TRBD1 (9 bases). This CDR3 has 15 amino acids. Germline lookup yields CDR1 SSHAT and CDR2 FNYEAQ (reference sequence). CDR3 protein: CASSLAGQGGETQYF. The CDR3 nucleotides are TGTGCTAGCAGCTTAGCGGGACAGGGTGGAGAGACCCAGTACTTC.

V and J are TRBV7-2 and TRBJ2-5; tentatively, D is TRBD1 (5 bases). V shed 1 base and J shed 5 bases, with 14 bases lying between them. This CDR3 spans 15 amino acids. Germline values: CDR1 SGHTA, CDR2 FQGNSA. The CDR3 nucleotides are TGTGCCAGCAGCTTAGGCCAGGGTCCCTGGGAGACCCAGTACTTC. This translates into CASSLGQGPWETQYF.

This clone was seen more than once but under ten times. The rearrangement joins TRBV6-1 to TRBJ1-2; 9 positions agree with TRBD1. V was clipped by 1 base and J by 7 bases; unmatched bases: 1. CDR1 and CDR2 from the germline V gene are MNHNS and SASEGT. The CDR3 is 13 residues long. This chain's CDR3 is CASSEDRGPGYTF. In nucleotides, the CDR3 is TGTGCCAGCAGTGAAGACAGGGGGCCTGGCTACACCTTC.

This clone was observed a handful of times. The chain is built from TRBV6-1 and TRBJ2-1; D may be TRBD1 (5 bases). The CDR3 sequence is 14 residues long. Germline V gives CDR1 MNHNS, CDR2 SASEGT. The V gene lost 4 bases and the J gene lost 7 bases, with 14 bases spanning the gap. The CDR3 DNA is TGTGCCAGCAGTGGATCGACAGTAATTAATGAGCAGTTCTTC. It encodes CASSGSTVINEQFF.

CDR3 sequence reads: CSVEETSVSYGYTF. CDR3 in DNA: TGCAGCGTTGAAGAAACAAGCGTCTCCTATGGCTACACCTTC. The rearrangement joins TRBV29-1 to TRBJ1-2; unclear D gene. The germline V gene encodes CDR1 SQVTM and CDR2 ANQGSEA. V was clipped by 0 bases and J by 4 bases, with 12 bases between them. The CDR3 sequence is 14 residues long.

The chain combines TRBV5-1 with TRBJ2-5; D is possibly TRBD2 (5 bases). Germline values: CDR1 SGHRS, CDR2 YFSETQ. The CDR3 is made up of 16 amino acids. Trimming removed 4 bases at V and 2 bases at J, with 18 bases between. CDR3 nucleotide sequence: TGCGCCAGCAGCCCCTCCTGGAGCCGGGGTCAAGAGACCCAGTACTTC. It is translated as CASSPSWSRGQETQYF.

The chain uses TRBV7-9 and TRBJ2-2; 7 nucleotides align to TRBD1. This CDR3 spans 14 amino acids. CDR1 SEHNR and CDR2 FQNEAQ come from the germline V gene (reference sequence). V lost 5 bases and J lost 6; bases outside the gene matches: 6. The CDR3 loop is CASSHDRAAGELFF. As DNA, the CDR3 is TGTGCCAGCAGCCATGACAGGGCGGCCGGGGAGCTGTTTTTT.